This T cell receptor beta chain was observed in a study of OX40 agonist ivuxolimab in advanced cancers. Sequencing used immunoSEQ multiplex PCR; TCRdb keeps in-frame clones, though not all of them. The data hold about 54,000 clones, with about nine tenths observed a single time. Patients were ruled out by autoimmune disease history or systemic immunosuppression. Germline CDR1 and CDR2: SNHLY and FYNNEI. J lost 3 bases, V lost 8 bases, and 0 bases had no gene match. The CDR3 consists of 13 residues. The sequencing used CD4+ or CD8+ T cells sorted from blood, collected in a trial of the OX40 agonist ivuxolimab. This receptor was taken from an adult with an advanced solid tumor such as melanoma, head and neck, liver or kidney cancer. The chain uses TRBV2 and TRBJ2-1, with 11 nucleotides matching TRBD1. The CDR3 bases are TGTGCCAGCGGGACAGGGGGCTACAATGAGCAGTTCTTC. Translating gives CASGTGGYNEQFF.